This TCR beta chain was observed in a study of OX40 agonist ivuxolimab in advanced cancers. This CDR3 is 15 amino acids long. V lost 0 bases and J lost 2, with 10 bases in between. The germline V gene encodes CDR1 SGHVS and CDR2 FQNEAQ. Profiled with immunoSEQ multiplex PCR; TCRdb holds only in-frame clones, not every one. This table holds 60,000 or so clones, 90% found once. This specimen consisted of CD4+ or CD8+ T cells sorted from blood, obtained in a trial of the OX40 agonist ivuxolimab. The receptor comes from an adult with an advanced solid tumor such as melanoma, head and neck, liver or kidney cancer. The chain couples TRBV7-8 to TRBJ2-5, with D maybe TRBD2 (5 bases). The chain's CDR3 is CASSLAGLAQETQYF. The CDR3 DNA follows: TGTGCCAGCAGCTTAGCCGGACTGGCACAAGAGACCCAGTACTTC. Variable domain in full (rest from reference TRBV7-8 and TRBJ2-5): GAGVSQSPRYKVAKRGQDVALRCDPISGHVSLFWYQQALGQGPEFLTYFQNEAQLDKSGLPSDRFFAERPEGSVSTLKIQRTQQEDSAVYLCASSLAGLAQETQYFGPGTRLLVL.